The next 32 T cell receptor beta chains were all read from a single sample in a study of T cells in Graves' hyperthyroidism and ophthalmopathy. Researchers took RNA transcripts and amplified the TCR beta CDR3 regions from them. Primed by the HTBI set, a first-round RT-PCR was run on the TCR CDR3. Each CDR3 protein gets one entry after TCRdb re-called the multiplex PCR reads with MiXCR. The table has 300,000 to 450,000 distinct CDR3 sequences, roughly 20% seen once. Material for sequencing was blood. These receptors were taken from a man aged 18 to 29 with Graves' ophthalmopathy.

This clonotype occurred many times. V gene TRBV27 combines with J gene TRBJ2-1; 11 bases are shared with TRBD1. The CDR3 is made up of 15 amino acids. Unmatched junction bases numbered 10, after V lost 8 bases and J lost 7 bases. The germline gives CDR1 MNHEY, CDR2 SMNVEV (reference sequence). CDR3 in amino acids: CASVYGTGGKNEQFF. The DNA for the CDR3 is TGTGCCAGCGTTTACGGGACAGGGGGGAAGAATGAGCAGTTCTTC.

The rearrangement links TRBV7-6 to TRBJ2-1; D is possibly TRBD1 or TRBD2 (6 bases each). Germline values: CDR1 SGHVS, CDR2 FNYEAQ. The length of the CDR3 is 15 residues. Trimming took off 1 base at V and 5 bases at J, with 12 bases between the two ends. The CDR3 DNA is TGTGCCAGCAGCTTAGAGGGGGGCGCACACAATGAGCAGTTCTTC. Translation: CASSLEGGAHNEQFF.

The table lists this clonotype with a count of one. CDR3 sequence reads: CASSRDSSGARDNEQFF. CDR3 coding DNA: TGTGCCAGCAGTCGGGACTCTAGCGGGGCGCGGGACAATGAGCAGTTCTTC. The chain carries TRBV7-9 and TRBJ2-1; 9 positions agree with TRBD2. The junction had 14 bases not matched to a gene; V was cut back by 6 bases and J by 5 bases. Per germline, CDR1 SEHNR and CDR2 FQNEAQ (reference sequence). There are 17 residues in the CDR3.

This chain uses TRBV6-1 with TRBJ1-5, with no clear D. The ends were cut back, 1 base at V and 4 bases at J, with 14 bases in the middle. The length of the CDR3 is 16 residues. The germline V gene encodes CDR1 MNHNS and CDR2 SASEGT. The CDR3 protein is CASSEGGPGENQPQHF. DNA of the CDR3: TGTGCCAGCAGTGAAGGTGGGCCAGGAGAGAATCAGCCCCAGCATTTT.

This clonotype was seen at least ten times. The CDR3 bases are TGTGCCAGCAGCTACGAGCGGGGGGGCCAAGATACGCAGTATTTT. Its protein product is CASSYERGGQDTQYF. V and J are TRBV7-3 and TRBJ2-3; 10 positions agree with TRBD2. This CDR3 contains 15 residues. J lost 5 bases, V lost 4 bases, and 6 bases had no gene match. Germline V gene sequence: CDR1 SGHTA, CDR2 FQGTGA.

This clonotype was counted a few times. The gene calls are TRBV7-9 and TRBJ2-2, with TRBD1 matching over 9 bases. The ends lost 2 bases at V and 5 bases at J; junction bases unmatched: 18. CDR3 length: 20 amino acids. Germline V lookup: CDR1 SEHNR, CDR2 FQNEAQ (reference sequence). CDR3 sequence: CASSLISPSGTGYRTGELFF. The CDR3 nucleotides are TGTGCCAGCAGCTTAATCTCTCCCTCCGGGACAGGGTATCGGACCGGGGAGCTGTTTTTT. The whole variable domain, remainder taken from reference TRBV7-9 and TRBJ2-2, is DTGVSQNPRHKITKRGQNVTFRCDPISEHNRLYWYRQTLGQGPEFLTYFQNEAQLEKSRLLSDRFSAERPKGSFSTLEIQRTEQGDSAMYLCASSLISPSGTGYRTGELFFGEGSRLTVL.

This clonotype was detected many times. The rearrangement joins TRBV12-3 or TRBV12-4 to TRBJ2-1, with D perhaps matching TRBD1 or TRBD2 (6 bases each). The CDR3 is made up of 16 amino acids. Trimming cost V 3 bases and J 0 bases, with 12 bases left between them. CDR3 coding DNA: TGTGCCAGCAGTTTCGGGGGCCTGAGCTCCTACAATGAGCAGTTCTTC. Amino acid sequence: CASSFGGLSSYNEQFF.

The V and J genes are TRBV4-1 and TRBJ2-1, with TRBD2 matching 7 bases. Unmatched junction bases numbered 7, after V lost 0 bases and J lost 8 bases. Germline loops: CDR1 MGHRA, CDR2 YSYEKL. This CDR3 comprises 15 residues. This chain's CDR3 is CASSQEPGLVYEQFF. The CDR3 nucleotides are TGCGCCAGCAGCCAAGAGCCCGGACTAGTCTATGAGCAGTTCTTC.

This chain links TRBV10-3 with TRBJ1-2, with D possibly TRBD1 on 5 matching bases. The CDR3 is 13 amino acids. V lost 6 bases and J lost 2, with 10 bases in between. In germline, CDR1 is ENHRY, CDR2 SYGVKD. The CDR3 coding sequence is TGTGCCATCAGACCCCGGGACAACTATGGCTACACCTTC. Translating gives CAIRPRDNYGYTF.

Details on this clonotype: This could be a read error, since a much larger clone is one nucleotide away. The rearrangement joins TRBV3-1 to TRBJ1-3, with D hard to call. The CDR3 runs 14 residues. Germline loops: CDR1 LGHDT, CDR2 YNNKEL (reference sequence). CDR3 amino acids: CAGSPPGEAAAIYF. The CDR3 DNA follows: TGTGCCGGCAGCCCCCCTGGGGAAGCGGCGGCCATATATTTT.

The V gene is TRBV29-1, the J gene TRBJ2-6; 8 bases fit TRBD1. V shed 1 base and J 0 bases; nucleotides not matched to a gene: 2. Germline V CDR1 and CDR2: SQVTM, ANQGSEA. This CDR3 spans 16 amino acids. CDR3 coding DNA: TGCAGCGTTGAAGGGGACAGGTCCTCTGGGGCCAACGTCCTGACTTTC. Translated: CSVEGDRSSGANVLTF.

This clonotype was counted a few times. This chain uses TRBV18 with TRBJ1-6, with 7 bases aligning to TRBD1. The CDR3 runs 16 residues. The germline CDR1 and CDR2 sequences are KGHSH and LQKENI. V trimming: 3 bases; J trimming: 7 bases; junction bases outside the gene matches: 9. CDR3 nucleotide sequence: TGTGCCAGCTCACCCCCGGCCACAGGGGACAATTCACCCCTCCACTTT. It translates to CASSPPATGDNSPLHF. The full variable domain, rest sourced from reference TRBV18 and TRBJ1-6, is NAGVMQNPRHLVRRRGQEARLRCSPMKGHSHVYWYRQLPEEGLKFMVYLQKENIIDESGMPKERFSAEFPKEGPSILRIQQVVRGDSAAYFCASSPPATGDNSPLHFGNGTRLTVT.

This clonotype showed up many times. The J gene is TRBJ1-6, the V gene TRBV7-9; unclear D gene. CDR3 size: 15 residues. The germline CDR1 and CDR2 sequences are SEHNR and FQNEAQ (reference sequence). V was clipped by 5 bases and J by 7 bases, with 15 bases between them. In nucleotides, the CDR3 is TGTGCCAGCAGCCCCCCCAAAGCGGGGAATTCACCCCTCCACTTT. It codes for CASSPPKAGNSPLHF.

The sample holds a few counts of this clonotype. The CDR3: CASNPTALPFSSPLHF. The CDR3 bases are TGTGCCAGCAACCCTACAGCCTTACCATTTTCTTCACCCCTCCACTTT. V and J are TRBV6-5 and TRBJ1-6; D uncertain. Between the trimmed V and J ends, which lost 7 bases and 9 bases, there was a span of 22 bases. The CDR3 extends over 16 amino acids. CDR1 and CDR2 from the germline V gene are MNHEY and SVGAGI.

This sequence joins TRBV20-1 and TRBJ1-1; 11 nucleotides line up with TRBD1. This CDR3 is built from 15 residues. The J segment lost 0 bases and the V segment lost 5 bases, leaving 5 bases of the junction unmatched. Germline V gene sequence: CDR1 DFQATT, CDR2 SNEGSKA (reference sequence). CDR3 protein: CSAVGTGGMNTEAFF. DNA of the CDR3: TGCAGTGCTGTGGGGACAGGGGGGATGAACACTGAAGCTTTCTTT.

This clonotype was counted many times. The J gene is TRBJ2-7, the V gene TRBV6-6; the match to TRBD1 covers 8 bases. The germline gives CDR1 MNHNY, CDR2 SVGAGI (reference sequence). The CDR3 loop spans 15 amino acids. V trimming: 0 bases; J trimming: 7 bases; junction bases outside the gene matches: 8. The CDR3 nucleotides read TGTGCCAGCAGTTACTCGACCCAGGGGGCTGGAGAGCAGTACTTC. Translation: CASSYSTQGAGEQYF.

This clonotype was counted many times. The chain combines TRBV5-1 with TRBJ1-1; no clear D. Deletions cut 4 bases from V and 1 base from J, with 11 bases between. Per the germline V gene, CDR1 is SGHRS and CDR2 is YFSETQ. The CDR3 runs to 14 residues. The chain's CDR3 is CASSPMGGNTEAFF. CDR3 nucleotide sequence: TGCGCCAGCAGCCCCATGGGAGGGAACACTGAAGCTTTCTTT.

This clonotype was recorded many times. This rearrangement joins TRBV2 to TRBJ1-5, with TRBD1 matching over 9 bases. Germline lookup yields CDR1 SNHLY and CDR2 FYNNEI. This CDR3 comprises 19 residues. J gave up 0 bases and V 4 bases, and 13 bases lay outside the gene matches. As DNA, the CDR3 is TGTGCCAGCAGTGTCCTTGCGGACAGGGGCCAATATAGCAATCAGCCCCAGCATTTT. Translated, it gives CASSVLADRGQYSNQPQHF.

The genes are TRBV11-2 and TRBJ1-1; TRBD1 aligns across 9 bases. Germline CDR1 and CDR2: SGHAT and FQNNGV. The CDR3 loop spans 15 amino acids. J lost 4 bases, V lost 5 bases, and 8 bases had no gene match. The DNA for the CDR3 is TGTGCCAGCAGCACACAAACAGGGGGCGGCACTGAAGCTTTCTTT. Translating gives CASSTQTGGGTEAFF.

This clonotype was seen ten or more times. Sequence at one end of the junction differs from germline and may be a read error. This chain joins TRBV5-1 and TRBJ1-1; possibly TRBD1 for D (5 bases). This CDR3 has 13 residues. The germline gives CDR1 SGHRS, CDR2 YFSETQ. CDR3 protein: CASSLEGTTEAFF. Written as DNA, the CDR3 is TGTGCCAGCAGCTTAGAAGGGACCACTGAAGCTTTCTTT.

This clonotype was seen at least ten times. This rearrangement joins TRBV6-1 to TRBJ1-2; maybe TRBD1 (6 bases). This CDR3 comprises 16 residues. Trimming took off 5 bases at V and 4 bases at J, with 20 bases between the two ends. Germline V gene sequence: CDR1 MNHNS, CDR2 SASEGT. In DNA form, the CDR3 reads TGTGCCAGCAGTTACTCAGGGGCAGGGGCCGGCTATGGCTACACCTTC. Translated: CASSYSGAGAGYGYTF.

There are many counts of this clonotype. The chain combines TRBV7-3 with TRBJ2-5; the match to TRBD2 covers 10 bases. This CDR3 is 15 amino acids long. CDR1 SGHTA and CDR2 FQGTGA come from the germline V gene. The V and J ends lost 5 bases and 2 bases, in that order; junction bases with no gene match: 5. The CDR3 bases are TGTGCCAGCAGCCGGACTAGCGGATTTCAAGAGACCCAGTACTTC. This encodes CASSRTSGFQETQYF.

The genes are TRBV24-1 and TRBJ1-3; TRBD1 matches at 7 bases. Germline V gene lookup returns CDR1 KGHDR and CDR2 SFDVKD. J was trimmed by 2 bases and V by 9 bases; bases with no gene match: 9. The CDR3 covers 15 residues. CDR3 sequence reads: CATGRQGGPGNTIYF. The CDR3 DNA is TGTGCCACCGGAAGACAGGGTGGGCCTGGAAACACCATATATTTT.

The sample holds a few counts of this clonotype. The chain couples TRBV19 to TRBJ2-1, with D tentatively TRBD2 (5 bases). The CDR3 sequence is 15 residues long. Trimming removed 5 bases at V and 10 bases at J, with 21 bases between. In germline, CDR1 is LNHDA, CDR2 SQIVND (reference sequence). CDR3 nucleotide sequence: TGTGCCAGTAGTTCTTTGGAAGGACTCCAACTAGAGCAGTTCTTC. This encodes CASSSLEGLQLEQFF.

This chain links TRBV9 with TRBJ1-1; D unclear. The CDR3 has 15 residues. Trimming left V 3 bases short and J 0 bases short, with 12 bases between. Germline CDR1 SGDLS, CDR2 YYNGEE. The CDR3 sequence is CASSEGTGMNTEAFF. CDR3 sequence (DNA): TGTGCCAGCAGCGAGGGAACCGGAATGAACACTGAAGCTTTCTTT. The whole variable domain, remainder taken from reference TRBV9 and TRBJ1-1, is DSGVTQTPKHLITATGQRVTLRCSPRSGDLSVYWYQQSLDQGLQFLIQYYNGEERAKGNILERFSAQQFPDLHSELNLSSLELGDSALYFCASSEGTGMNTEAFFGQGTRLTVV.

A few counts support this clonotype. The rearrangement joins TRBV6-7 to TRBJ1-2; tentatively, D is TRBD1 (5 bases). TRBV6-7 is placed among ORFs of uncertain function. CDR3 length: 15 residues. V lost 4 bases to trimming and J lost 4 bases, with 16 bases between them. Here the CDR3 reads CASSCGGDRSYGYTF. CDR3 nucleotides: TGTGCCAGCAGTTGTGGTGGAGACAGATCCTATGGCTACACCTTC.

In its sample, this clonotype was seen a few times. The chain recombines TRBV15 with TRBJ2-1; D possibly matches TRBD1 or TRBD2 (5 bases each). This CDR3 comprises 13 residues. Germline CDR1 reads LNHNV; CDR2 reads YYDKDF (reference sequence). Trimming left V 5 bases short and J 4 bases short, with 9 bases between. The CDR3 coding sequence is TGTGCCACCAGCTCCGGGGCGTACAATGAGCAGTTCTTC. Translation gives CATSSGAYNEQFF.

The rearrangement joins TRBV24-1 to TRBJ2-2; TRBD2 matches 11 bases. The CDR3 spans 17 residues. Germline V gives CDR1 KGHDR, CDR2 SFDVKD. The V and J ends lost 4 bases and 3 bases, in that order; junction bases with no gene match: 6. The CDR3 region has the DNA TGTGCCACCAGTGACCTCCTAGCGGGGGGATACACCGGGGAGCTGTTTTTT. Protein: CATSDLLAGGYTGELFF.

This clonotype appeared a few times. This chain joins TRBV6-1 and TRBJ1-3; D remains ambiguous. Germline values: CDR1 MNHNS, CDR2 SASEGT. The V and J ends lost 6 bases and 0 bases respectively, with 12 bases between them. The CDR3 covers 15 residues. CDR3 in amino acids: CASSVSGSSGNTIYF. CDR3 sequence (DNA): TGTGCCAGCAGCGTCAGTGGGAGCTCTGGAAACACCATATATTTT.

The chain has TRBV28 and TRBJ2-1; 13 bases fit TRBD2. V lost 5 bases to trimming and J lost 7 bases; unmatched junction nucleotides: 14. Germline V gene sequence: CDR1 MDHEN, CDR2 SYDVKM. The CDR3 has 18 amino acids. The CDR3 loop reads CASSPYSGTSGTWNEQFF. CDR3 in DNA: TGTGCCAGCAGTCCTTACTCCGGGACTAGCGGGACCTGGAATGAGCAGTTCTTC.

V is TRBV28 and J is TRBJ1-5; D call uncertain. V shed 7 bases and J shed 2 bases, with 9 bases lying between them. CDR1 and CDR2 from the germline V gene are MDHEN and SYDVKM. The CDR3 is 13 residues long. The CDR3 is CASTRWGNQPQHF. The CDR3 coding sequence is TGTGCCAGCACCAGGTGGGGCAATCAGCCCCAGCATTTT. Drawing the rest from reference TRBV28 and TRBJ1-5, the complete variable domain is DVKVTQSSRYLVKRTGEKVFLECVQDMDHENMFWYRQDPGLGLRLIYFSYDVKMKEKGDIPEGYSVSREKKERFSLILESASTNQTSMYLCASTRWGNQPQHFGDGTRLSIL.

This clonotype appeared many times. J is TRBJ1-6 and V is TRBV6-1; D ambiguous. The CDR3 sequence is 16 residues long. V was shortened by 6 bases and J by 8 bases, with 20 bases between the two germline ends. Per the germline V gene, CDR1 is MNHNS and CDR2 is SASEGT. The CDR3 loop is CASRSPLGYGDSPLHF. The CDR3 DNA reads TGTGCCAGCAGATCCCCATTGGGCTACGGGGATTCACCCCTCCACTTT.